Described below is a single TCR beta chain sequence and its context. Trimming took off 4 bases at V and 0 bases at J, with 16 bases between the two ends. This CDR3 comprises 17 residues. The germline gives CDR1 SGHTA, CDR2 FQGNSA. Here immunoSEQ multiplex PCR was the method, and the copy in TCRdb shows in-frame clones only, minus some. The table includes about 46,000 clones, 94% detected once. The data were obtained in a study of T cell changes during pregnancy in multiple sclerosis. The gene calls are TRBV7-2 and TRBJ2-1; no reliable D call. This clonotype was sampled from a female donor with multiple sclerosis, enrolled in a pregnancy study. Material: CD8+ T cells from peripheral blood mononuclear cells, obtained in the first trimester of pregnancy. CDR3 region: CASSSLVLLLSYNEQFF. The CDR3 nucleotides read TGTGCCAGCAGCTCGCTGGTCCTACTCCTCTCCTACAATGAGCAGTTCTTC.